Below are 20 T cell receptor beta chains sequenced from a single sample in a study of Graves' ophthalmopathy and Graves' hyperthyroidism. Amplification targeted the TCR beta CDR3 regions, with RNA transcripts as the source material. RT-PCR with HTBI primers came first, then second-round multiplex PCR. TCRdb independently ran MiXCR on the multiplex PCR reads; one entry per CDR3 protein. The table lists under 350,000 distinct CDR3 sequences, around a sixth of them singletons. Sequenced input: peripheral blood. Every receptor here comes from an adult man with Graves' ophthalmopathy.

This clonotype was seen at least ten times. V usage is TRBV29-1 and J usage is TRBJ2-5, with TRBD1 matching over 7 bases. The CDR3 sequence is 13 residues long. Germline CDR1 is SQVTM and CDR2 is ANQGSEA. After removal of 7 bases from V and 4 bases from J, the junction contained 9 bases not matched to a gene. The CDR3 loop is CSASDRYSETQYF. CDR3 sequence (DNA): TGCAGCGCGTCGGACAGGTATTCAGAGACCCAGTACTTC.

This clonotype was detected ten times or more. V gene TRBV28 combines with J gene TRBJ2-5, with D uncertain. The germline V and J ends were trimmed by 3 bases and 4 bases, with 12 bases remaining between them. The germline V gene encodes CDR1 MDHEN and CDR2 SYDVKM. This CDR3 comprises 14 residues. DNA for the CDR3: TGTGCCAGCAGTTTCTCTTACGGCCGAGAGACCCAGTACTTC. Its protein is CASSFSYGRETQYF.

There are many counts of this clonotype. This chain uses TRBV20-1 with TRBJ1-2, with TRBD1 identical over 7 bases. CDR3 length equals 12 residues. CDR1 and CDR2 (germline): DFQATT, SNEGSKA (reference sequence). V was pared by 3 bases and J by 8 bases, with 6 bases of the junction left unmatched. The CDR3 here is CSARRDRGGYTF. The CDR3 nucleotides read TGCAGTGCTAGGAGGGACAGAGGGGGCTACACCTTC.

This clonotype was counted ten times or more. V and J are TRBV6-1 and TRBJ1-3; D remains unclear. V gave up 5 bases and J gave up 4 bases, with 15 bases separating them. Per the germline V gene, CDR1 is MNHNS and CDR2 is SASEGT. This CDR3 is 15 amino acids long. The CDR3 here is CASSRSSTLGNTIYF. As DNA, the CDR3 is TGTGCCAGCAGTCGAAGTAGCACCCTGGGAAACACCATATATTTT.

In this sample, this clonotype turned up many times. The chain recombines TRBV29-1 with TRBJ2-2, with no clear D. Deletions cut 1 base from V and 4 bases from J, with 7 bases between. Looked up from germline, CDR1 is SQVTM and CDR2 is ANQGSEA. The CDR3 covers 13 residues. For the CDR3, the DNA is TGCAGCGTTGAAGGGCAGGTCACCGGGGAGCTGTTTTTT. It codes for CSVEGQVTGELFF.

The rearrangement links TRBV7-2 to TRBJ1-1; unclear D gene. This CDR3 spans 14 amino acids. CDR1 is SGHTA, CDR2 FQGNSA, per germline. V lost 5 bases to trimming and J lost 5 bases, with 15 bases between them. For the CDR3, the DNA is TGTGCCAGCAGCCGTCCGACGGCGTATACTGAAGCTTTCTTT. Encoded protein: CASSRPTAYTEAFF.

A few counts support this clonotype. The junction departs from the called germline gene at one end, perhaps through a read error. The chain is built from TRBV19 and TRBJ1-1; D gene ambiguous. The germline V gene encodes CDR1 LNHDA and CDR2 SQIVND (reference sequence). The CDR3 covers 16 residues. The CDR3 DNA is TGTGCCATTAGTATTTCACGCGGAGTGGGGAGCACTGAAGCTTTCTTT. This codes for CAISISRGVGSTEAFF.

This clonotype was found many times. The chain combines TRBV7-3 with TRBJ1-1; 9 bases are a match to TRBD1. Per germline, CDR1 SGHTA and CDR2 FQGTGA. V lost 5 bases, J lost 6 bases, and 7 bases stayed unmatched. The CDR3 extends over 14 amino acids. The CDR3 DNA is TGTGCCAGCAGCGAAGGGGGACAGGGCGCTGAAGCTTTCTTT. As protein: CASSEGGQGAEAFF. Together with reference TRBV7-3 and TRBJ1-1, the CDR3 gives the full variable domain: GAGVSQTPSNKVTEKGKYVELRCDPISGHTALYWYRQSLGQGPEFLIYFQGTGAADDSGLPNDRFFAVRPEGSVSTLKIQRTERGDSAVYLCASSEGGQGAEAFFGQGTRLTVV.

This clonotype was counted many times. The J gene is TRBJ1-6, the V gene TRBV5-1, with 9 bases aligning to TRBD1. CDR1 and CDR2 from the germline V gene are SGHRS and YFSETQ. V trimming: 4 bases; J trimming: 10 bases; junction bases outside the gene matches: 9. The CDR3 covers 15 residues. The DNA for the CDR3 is TGCGCCAGCAGCCGAACCGGGACAGGGTACTCACCCCTCCACTTT. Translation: CASSRTGTGYSPLHF.

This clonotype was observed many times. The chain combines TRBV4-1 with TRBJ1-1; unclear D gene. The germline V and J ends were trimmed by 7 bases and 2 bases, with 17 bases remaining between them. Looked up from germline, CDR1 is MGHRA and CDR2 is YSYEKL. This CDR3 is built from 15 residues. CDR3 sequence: CASTPTSSRNTEAFF. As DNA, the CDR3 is TGCGCCAGCACCCCAACGAGTAGCAGAAACACTGAAGCTTTCTTT.

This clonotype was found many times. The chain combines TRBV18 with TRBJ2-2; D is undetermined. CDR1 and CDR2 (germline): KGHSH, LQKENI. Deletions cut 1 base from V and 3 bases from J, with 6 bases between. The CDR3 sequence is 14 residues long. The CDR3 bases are TGTGCCAGCTCACCACGAGGATACACCGGGGAGCTGTTTTTT. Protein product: CASSPRGYTGELFF.

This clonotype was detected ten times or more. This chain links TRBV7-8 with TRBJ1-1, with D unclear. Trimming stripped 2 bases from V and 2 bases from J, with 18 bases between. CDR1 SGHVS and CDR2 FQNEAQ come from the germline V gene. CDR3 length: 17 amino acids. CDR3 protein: CASSLPSTVWGNTEAFF. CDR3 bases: TGTGCCAGCAGCTTACCGAGTACAGTCTGGGGAAACACTGAAGCTTTCTTT.

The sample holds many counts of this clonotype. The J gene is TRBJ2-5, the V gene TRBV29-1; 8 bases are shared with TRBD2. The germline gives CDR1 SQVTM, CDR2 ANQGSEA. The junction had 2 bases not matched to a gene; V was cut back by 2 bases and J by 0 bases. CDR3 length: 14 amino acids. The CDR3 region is CSVELAGNQETQYF. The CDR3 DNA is TGCAGCGTTGAATTAGCGGGGAACCAAGAGACCCAGTACTTC.

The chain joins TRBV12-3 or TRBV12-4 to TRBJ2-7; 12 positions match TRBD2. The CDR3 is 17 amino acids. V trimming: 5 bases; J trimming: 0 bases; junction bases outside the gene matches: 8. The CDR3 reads CASSPPTSGGSSYEQYF. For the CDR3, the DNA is TGTGCCAGCAGTCCACCGACTAGCGGGGGAAGCTCCTACGAGCAGTACTTC.

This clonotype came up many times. The CDR3 region has the DNA TGTGCCAGCAGCTTAACACAGGGGGTTCAATACTTC. Its protein product is CASSLTQGVQYF. J is TRBJ2-5 and V is TRBV7-6; 8 positions agree with TRBD1. Germline V gives CDR1 SGHVS, CDR2 FNYEAQ. The CDR3 covers 12 residues. After removal of 2 bases from V and 14 bases from J, the junction contained 7 bases not matched to a gene.

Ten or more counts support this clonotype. CDR3 sequence reads: CAWSDAMNTEAFF. The DNA for the CDR3 is TGTGCCTGGTCGGACGCTATGAACACTGAAGCTTTCTTT. The chain combines TRBV30 with TRBJ1-1; D is unclear. Trimming cost V 5 bases and J 0 bases, with 10 bases left between them. Per the germline V gene, CDR1 is GTSNPN and CDR2 is SVGIG (reference sequence). CDR3 length: 13 residues.

CDR3 sequence reads: CASSPQGGGELFF. The CDR3 coding sequence is TGTGCCAGCAGCCCCCAGGGAGGCGGGGAGCTGTTTTTT. The chain uses TRBV7-2 and TRBJ2-2; perhaps TRBD2 as D (6 bases). Germline V CDR1 and CDR2: SGHTA, FQGNSA. V lost 5 bases and J lost 7, with 11 bases in between. The CDR3 covers 13 residues. The full variable domain, with the rest looked up from reference TRBV7-2 and TRBJ2-2, is GAGVSQSPSNKVTEKGKDVELRCDPISGHTALYWYRQSLGQGLEFLIYFQGNSAPDKSGLPSDRFSAERTGGSVSTLTIQRTQQEDSAVYLCASSPQGGGELFFGEGSRLTVL.

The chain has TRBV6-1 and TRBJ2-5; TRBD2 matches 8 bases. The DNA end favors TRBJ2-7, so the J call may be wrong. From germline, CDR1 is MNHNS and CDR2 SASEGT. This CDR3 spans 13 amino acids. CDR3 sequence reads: CAGSPGLVYEQYF. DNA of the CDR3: TGTGCCGGTTCCCCGGGACTAGTCTACGAGCAGTACTTC.

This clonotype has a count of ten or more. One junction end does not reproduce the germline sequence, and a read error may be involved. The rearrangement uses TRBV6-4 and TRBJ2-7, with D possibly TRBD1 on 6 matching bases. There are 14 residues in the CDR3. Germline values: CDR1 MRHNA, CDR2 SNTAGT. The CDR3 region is CACRPAGETYEQYF. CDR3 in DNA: TGTGCCTGCAGGCCAGCAGGGGAAACCTACGAGCAGTACTTC.

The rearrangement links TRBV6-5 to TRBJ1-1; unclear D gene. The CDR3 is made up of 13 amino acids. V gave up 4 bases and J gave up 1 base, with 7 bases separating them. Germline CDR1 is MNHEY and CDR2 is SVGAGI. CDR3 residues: CASSSIQNTEAFF. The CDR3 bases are TGTGCCAGCAGTTCAATTCAGAACACTGAAGCTTTCTTT.